This entry concerns a single T cell receptor beta chain. The method was immunoSEQ multiplex PCR; TCRdb's version includes in-frame clones alone and lacks a portion of them. Of more than 45,000 clones in the sample, about 88% were seen once. The data belong to a study of OX40 agonist ivuxolimab in advanced cancers. Study context: Age averaged about 66 years (range roughly 23 to 90), and roughly 80% were male.

Trimming at V came to 5 bases and at J to 7 bases, leaving 8 bases not matched to a gene. The CDR3 length is 14 residues. CDR1 GTSNPN and CDR2 SVGIG come from the germline V gene (reference sequence). This clonotype was obtained from an adult with an advanced solid tumor such as melanoma, head and neck, liver or kidney cancer. Sequences were derived from CD4+ or CD8+ T cells sorted from blood, sampled in a trial of the OX40 agonist ivuxolimab. This sequence joins TRBV30 and TRBJ2-1; 10 positions match TRBD2. As DNA, the CDR3 is TGTGCCTGGGGTGACTGGACTAGCGGAAATGAGCAGTTCTTC. Amino acid sequence: CAWGDWTSGNEQFF.